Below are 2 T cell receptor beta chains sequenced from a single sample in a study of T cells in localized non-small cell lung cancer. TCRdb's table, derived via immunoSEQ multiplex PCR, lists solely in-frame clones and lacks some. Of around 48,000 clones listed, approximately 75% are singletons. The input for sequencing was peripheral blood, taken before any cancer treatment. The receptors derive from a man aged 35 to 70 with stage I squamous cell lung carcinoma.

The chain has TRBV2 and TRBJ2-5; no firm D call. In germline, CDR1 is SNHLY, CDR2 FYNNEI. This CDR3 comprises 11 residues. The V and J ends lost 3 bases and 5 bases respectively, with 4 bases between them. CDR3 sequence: CASSDWETQYF. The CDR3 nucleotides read TGTGCCAGCAGTGACTGGGAGACCCAGTACTTC.

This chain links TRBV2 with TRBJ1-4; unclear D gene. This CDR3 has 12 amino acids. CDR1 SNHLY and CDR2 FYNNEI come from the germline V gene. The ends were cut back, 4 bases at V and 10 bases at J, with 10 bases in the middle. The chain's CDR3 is CASSGDSGKLFF. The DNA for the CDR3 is TGTGCCAGCAGTGGTGATTCTGGAAAACTGTTTTTT.